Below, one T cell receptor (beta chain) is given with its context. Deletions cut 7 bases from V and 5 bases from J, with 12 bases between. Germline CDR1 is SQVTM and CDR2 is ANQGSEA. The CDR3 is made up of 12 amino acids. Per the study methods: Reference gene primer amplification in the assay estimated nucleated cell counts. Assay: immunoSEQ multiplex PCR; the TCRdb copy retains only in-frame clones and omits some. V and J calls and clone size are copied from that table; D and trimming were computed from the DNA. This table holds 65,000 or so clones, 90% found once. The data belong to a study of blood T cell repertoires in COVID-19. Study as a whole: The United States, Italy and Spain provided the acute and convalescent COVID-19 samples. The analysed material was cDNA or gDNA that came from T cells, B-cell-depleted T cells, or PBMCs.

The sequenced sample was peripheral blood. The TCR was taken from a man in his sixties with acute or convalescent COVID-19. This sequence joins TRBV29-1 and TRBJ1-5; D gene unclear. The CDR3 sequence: CSAPERDQPQHF. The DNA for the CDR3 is TGCAGCGCTCCAGAGAGGGATCAGCCCCAGCATTTT.